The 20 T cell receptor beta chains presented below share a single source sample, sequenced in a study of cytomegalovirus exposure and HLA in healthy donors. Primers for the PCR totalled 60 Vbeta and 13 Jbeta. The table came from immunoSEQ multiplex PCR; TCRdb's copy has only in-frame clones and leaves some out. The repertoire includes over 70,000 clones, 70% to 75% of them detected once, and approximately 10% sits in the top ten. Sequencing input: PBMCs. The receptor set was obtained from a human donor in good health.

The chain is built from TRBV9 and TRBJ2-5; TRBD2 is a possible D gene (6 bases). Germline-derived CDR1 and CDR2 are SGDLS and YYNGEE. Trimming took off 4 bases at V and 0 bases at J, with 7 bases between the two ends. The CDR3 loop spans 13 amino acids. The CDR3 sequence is CASSRGYQETQYF. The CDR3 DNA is TGTGCCAGCAGCCGGGGGTACCAAGAGACCCAGTACTTC.

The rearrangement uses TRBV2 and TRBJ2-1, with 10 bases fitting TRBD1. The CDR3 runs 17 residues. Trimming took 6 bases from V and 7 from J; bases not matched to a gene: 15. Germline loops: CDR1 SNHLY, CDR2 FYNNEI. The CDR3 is CASSPRLGTGVGNEQFF. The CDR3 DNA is TGTGCCAGCAGCCCGAGGCTCGGGACAGGGGTGGGGAATGAGCAGTTCTTC.

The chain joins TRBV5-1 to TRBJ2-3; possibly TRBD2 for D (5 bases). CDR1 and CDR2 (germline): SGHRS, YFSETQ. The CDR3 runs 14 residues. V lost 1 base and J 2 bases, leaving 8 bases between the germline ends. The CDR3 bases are TGCGCCAGCAGCTTGCAGGAGGCCACAGATACGCAGTATTTT. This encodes CASSLQEATDTQYF. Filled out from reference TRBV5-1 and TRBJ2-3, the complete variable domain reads KAGVTQTPRYLIKTRGQQVTLSCSPISGHRSVSWYQQTPGQGLQFLFEYFSETQRNKGNFPGRFSGRQFSNSRSEMNVSTLELGDSALYLCASSLQEATDTQYFGPGTRLTVL.

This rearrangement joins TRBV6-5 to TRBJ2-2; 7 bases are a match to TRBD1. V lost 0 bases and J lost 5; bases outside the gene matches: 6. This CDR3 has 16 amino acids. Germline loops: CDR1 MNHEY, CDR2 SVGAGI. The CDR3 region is CASSYSNRGHTGELFF. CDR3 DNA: TGTGCCAGCAGTTACTCGAATAGGGGGCATACCGGGGAGCTGTTTTTT.

The CDR3 DNA reads TGTGCCAGCAGCGCCCACCGACTAGATAGCACAGATACGCAGTATTTT. It codes for CASSAHRLDSTDTQYF. The chain has TRBV9 and TRBJ2-3; D is perhaps TRBD2 (6 bases). The CDR3 covers 16 residues. CDR1 and CDR2 (germline): SGDLS, YYNGEE. V was trimmed by 3 bases and J by 0 bases, leaving 14 bases between them.

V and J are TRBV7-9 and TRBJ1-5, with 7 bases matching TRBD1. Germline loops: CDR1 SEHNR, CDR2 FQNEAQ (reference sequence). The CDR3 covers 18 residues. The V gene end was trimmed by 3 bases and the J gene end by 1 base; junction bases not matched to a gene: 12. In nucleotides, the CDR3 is TGTGCCAGCAGCTTGGCCCCTCACAGGGGAGGAAGCAATCAGCCCCAGCATTTT. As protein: CASSLAPHRGGSNQPQHF.

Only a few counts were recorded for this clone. CDR3 amino acids: CASRSSGTNFEQFF. The CDR3 coding sequence is TGTGCCAGCAGGAGTAGCGGGACCAACTTTGAGCAGTTCTTC. V and J are TRBV6-1 and TRBJ2-1; TRBD2 aligns across 8 bases. There are 14 residues in the CDR3. Trimming took 6 bases from V and 9 from J; bases not matched to a gene: 10. The germline V gene encodes CDR1 MNHNS and CDR2 SASEGT.

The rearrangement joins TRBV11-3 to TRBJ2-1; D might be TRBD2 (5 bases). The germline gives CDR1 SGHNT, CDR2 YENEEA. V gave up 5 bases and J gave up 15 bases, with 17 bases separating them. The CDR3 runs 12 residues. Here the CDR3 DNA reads TGTGCCAGCAGCCGGACTTCAGAGTTTTCGTTCTTC. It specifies CASSRTSEFSFF.

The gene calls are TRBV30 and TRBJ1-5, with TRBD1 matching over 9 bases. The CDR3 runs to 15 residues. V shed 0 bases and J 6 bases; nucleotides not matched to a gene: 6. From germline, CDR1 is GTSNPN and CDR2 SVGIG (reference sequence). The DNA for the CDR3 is TGTGCCTGGAGTGTACCGGGACAGGGATCTCAGCCCCAGCATTTT. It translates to CAWSVPGQGSQPQHF.

CDR3 sequence reads: CASSFSTSGTGELFF. The DNA for the CDR3 is TGTGCCAGCAGTTTCTCTACCTCGGGCACCGGGGAGCTGTTTTTT. The genes are TRBV6-5 and TRBJ2-2; D gene unclear. The CDR3 loop spans 15 amino acids. V lost 4 bases and J lost 4, with 13 bases in between. Germline-derived CDR1 and CDR2 are MNHEY and SVGAGI.

The DNA for the CDR3 is TGTGCCAGTAGTGCAAATCGGGACAGTCTCTACGAGCAGTACTTC. Amino acid sequence: CASSANRDSLYEQYF. The chain uses TRBV19 and TRBJ2-7; 7 bases map to TRBD1. This CDR3 has 15 amino acids. Unmatched junction bases numbered 10, after V lost 5 bases and J lost 3 bases. Germline assignment: CDR1 LNHDA and CDR2 SQIVND (reference sequence).

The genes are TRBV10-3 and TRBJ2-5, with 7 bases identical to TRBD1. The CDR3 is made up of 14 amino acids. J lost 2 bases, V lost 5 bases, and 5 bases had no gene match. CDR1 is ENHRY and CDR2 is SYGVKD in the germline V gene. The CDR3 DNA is TGTGCCATCAGTATCCCGGGACAGCAAGAGACCCAGTACTTC. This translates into CAISIPGQQETQYF.

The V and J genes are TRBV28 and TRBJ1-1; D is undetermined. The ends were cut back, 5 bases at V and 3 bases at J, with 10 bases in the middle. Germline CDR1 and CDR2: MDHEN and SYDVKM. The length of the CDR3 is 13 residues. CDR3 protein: CASSLSRDTEAFF. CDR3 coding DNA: TGTGCCAGCAGTCTTTCGAGGGACACTGAAGCTTTCTTT. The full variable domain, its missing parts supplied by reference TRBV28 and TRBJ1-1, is DVKVTQSSRYLVKRTGEKVFLECVQDMDHENMFWYRQDPGLGLRLIYFSYDVKMKEKGDIPEGYSVSREKKERFSLILESASTNQTSMYLCASSLSRDTEAFFGQGTRLTVV.

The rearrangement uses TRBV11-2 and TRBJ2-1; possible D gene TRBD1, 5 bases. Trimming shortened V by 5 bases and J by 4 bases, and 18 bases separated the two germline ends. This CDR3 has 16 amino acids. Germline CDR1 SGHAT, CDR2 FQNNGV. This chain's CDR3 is CASSGAGDRIYNEQFF. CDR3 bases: TGTGCCAGCAGCGGGGCTGGGGATCGCATATACAATGAGCAGTTCTTC.

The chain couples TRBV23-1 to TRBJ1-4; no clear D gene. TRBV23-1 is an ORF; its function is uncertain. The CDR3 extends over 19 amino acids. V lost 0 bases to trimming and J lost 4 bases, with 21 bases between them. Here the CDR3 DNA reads TGCGCCAGCAGTCAATCCCGGGGTAGCTCCGTACCCCTTAATGAAAAACTGTTTTTT. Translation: CASSQSRGSSVPLNEKLFF.

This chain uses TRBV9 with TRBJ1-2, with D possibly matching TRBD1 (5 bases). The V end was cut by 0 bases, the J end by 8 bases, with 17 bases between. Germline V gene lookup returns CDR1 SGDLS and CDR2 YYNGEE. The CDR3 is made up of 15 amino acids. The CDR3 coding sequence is TGTGCCAGCAGCGTAGGTCCCAGGGTAGGATTCGGCTACACCTTC. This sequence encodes CASSVGPRVGFGYTF.

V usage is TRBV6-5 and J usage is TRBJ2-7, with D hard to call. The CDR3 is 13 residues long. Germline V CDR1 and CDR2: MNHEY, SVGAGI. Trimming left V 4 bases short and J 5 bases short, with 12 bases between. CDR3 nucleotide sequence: TGTGCCAGCAGTTCCCCCGCTTCTAACGAGCAGTACTTC. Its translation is CASSSPASNEQYF.

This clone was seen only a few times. The CDR3 DNA is TGTGCCAGCAGTTGGACAGGGGGTAATGAAAAACTGTTTTTT. It encodes CASSWTGGNEKLFF. The chain uses TRBV2 and TRBJ1-4; TRBD1 matches at 10 bases. J was trimmed by 4 bases and V by 5 bases; bases with no gene match: 1. Germline CDR1 SNHLY, CDR2 FYNNEI. The CDR3 runs 14 residues.

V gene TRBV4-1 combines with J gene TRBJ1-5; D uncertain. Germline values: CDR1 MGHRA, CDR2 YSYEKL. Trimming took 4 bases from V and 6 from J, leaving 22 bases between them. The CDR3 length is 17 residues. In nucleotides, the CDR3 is TGCGCCAGCAGCCTAGACCCTTTGGGGAGCGGGGTTCAGCCCCAGCATTTT. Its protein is CASSLDPLGSGVQPQHF.

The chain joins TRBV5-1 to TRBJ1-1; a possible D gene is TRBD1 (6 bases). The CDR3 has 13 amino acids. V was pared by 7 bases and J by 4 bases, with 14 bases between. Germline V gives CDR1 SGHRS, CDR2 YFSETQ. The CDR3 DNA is TGCGCCAGCTCCGGGGGGCTTAGCACTGAAGCTTTCTTT. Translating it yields CASSGGLSTEAFF.